The 30 T cell receptor beta chains listed next were all sequenced from one sample in a study of T cells in tuberculosis. TCRdb keeps only in-frame clones here, not all; method: immunoSEQ multiplex PCR. The data contain around 30,000 clones, roughly 86% of them singletons. Stated time point: new active TB diagnosis, blood taken before or within 7 days of starting treatment. Sequencing used PBMCs, obtained at tuberculosis diagnosis. These receptor sequences come from an adult with tuberculosis.

The CDR3 region has the DNA TGTGCCAGCAGCTTACTAGCGGGAGGGAGCCCCTCCTACGAGCAGTACTTC. Protein: CASSLLAGGSPSYEQYF. The rearrangement links TRBV11-1 to TRBJ2-7; 12 bases are shared with TRBD2. Germline V CDR1 and CDR2: SGHAT, FQDESV (reference sequence). The CDR3 consists of 17 residues. J lost 0 bases, V lost 2 bases, and 5 bases had no gene match.

V is TRBV19 and J is TRBJ1-2, with TRBD1 matching over 9 bases. The length of the CDR3 is 15 residues. Per the germline V gene, CDR1 is LNHDA and CDR2 is SQIVND (reference sequence). With V trimmed by 5 bases and J by 5 bases, 9 bases remained unmatched. CDR3 region: CASSPQDRGGYGYTF. The DNA for the CDR3 is TGTGCCAGTAGTCCCCAGGACAGGGGAGGGTATGGCTACACCTTC.

The chain combines TRBV9 with TRBJ2-6; 8 bases fit TRBD1. Germline V gene data show CDR1 as SGDLS and CDR2 as YYNGEE. The CDR3 loop spans 18 amino acids. Trimming took 0 bases from V and 0 from J; bases not matched to a gene: 5. The CDR3 here is CASSVAGTGGSGANVLTF. CDR3 DNA sequence: TGTGCCAGCAGCGTAGCCGGGACAGGTGGCTCTGGGGCCAACGTCCTGACTTTC.

The chain recombines TRBV6-4 with TRBJ2-3; D is perhaps TRBD1 (5 bases). This CDR3 region has 14 residues. Looked up from germline, CDR1 is MRHNA and CDR2 is SNTAGT. Between the trimmed V and J ends, which lost 4 bases and 0 bases, there was a span of 8 bases. The CDR3 reads CASSGPGSTDTQYF. CDR3 in DNA: TGTGCCAGCAGTGGGCCAGGGAGCACAGATACGCAGTATTTT.

The V call is TRBV5-1, the J call TRBJ2-5; D might be TRBD1 (6 bases). The V end was cut by 4 bases, the J end by 0 bases, with 13 bases between. The germline CDR1 and CDR2 sequences are SGHRS and YFSETQ. This CDR3 spans 15 amino acids. CDR3 DNA sequence: TGCGCCAGCAGCACCACAGGGAACCACCAAGAGACCCAGTACTTC. Amino acids: CASSTTGNHQETQYF.

The V gene is TRBV19, the J gene TRBJ1-5, with a possible D match to TRBD1 (6 bases). The CDR3 sequence is 14 residues long. V was pared by 4 bases and J by 4 bases, with 11 bases between. Germline V lookup: CDR1 LNHDA, CDR2 SQIVND (reference sequence). The CDR3 reads CASSRTDRNQPQHF. Written as DNA, the CDR3 is TGTGCCAGTAGTAGGACGGACAGAAATCAGCCCCAGCATTTT.

This chain uses TRBV19 with TRBJ1-2, with D maybe TRBD1 (5 bases). In germline, CDR1 is LNHDA, CDR2 SQIVND (reference sequence). The CDR3 extends over 16 amino acids. The V end was cut by 1 base, the J end by 2 bases, with 14 bases between. CDR3 loop: CASSIGSTEGNYGYTF. CDR3 DNA: TGTGCCAGTAGTATAGGTTCCACGGAGGGGAACTATGGCTACACCTTC.

The J gene is TRBJ2-7, the V gene TRBV19, with TRBD1 matching over 8 bases. This CDR3 has 14 amino acids. V dropped 3 bases and J dropped 6; count of bases not matched to a gene: 7. CDR1 is LNHDA and CDR2 is SQIVND in the germline V gene (reference sequence). The CDR3 loop reads CASSMWQGASEQYF. Written as DNA, the CDR3 is TGTGCCAGTAGTATGTGGCAGGGGGCGAGCGAGCAGTACTTC.

The V gene is TRBV28, the J gene TRBJ2-1; perhaps TRBD2 as D (5 bases). Trimming shortened V by 4 bases and J by 4 bases, and 14 bases separated the two germline ends. Germline V gene lookup returns CDR1 MDHEN and CDR2 SYDVKM. This CDR3 has 15 residues. CDR3 protein: CASSYLGLQYNEQFF. The DNA for the CDR3 is TGTGCCAGCAGTTATTTAGGACTTCAATACAATGAGCAGTTCTTC.

This clone occurred once. V gene TRBV7-2 combines with J gene TRBJ1-3; D may be TRBD1 (6 bases). Germline values: CDR1 SGHTA, CDR2 FQGNSA. This CDR3 has 15 amino acids. V lost 2 bases and J 2 bases, leaving 10 bases between the germline ends. CDR3 coding DNA: TGTGCCAGCAGCTTACGGGGGGGCCCTGGAAACACCATATATTTT. Translated, it gives CASSLRGGPGNTIYF. The whole variable domain, filled in from reference TRBV7-2 and TRBJ1-3, reads GAGVSQSPSNKVTEKGKDVELRCDPISGHTALYWYRQSLGQGLEFLIYFQGNSAPDKSGLPSDRFSAERTGGSVSTLTIQRTQQEDSAVYLCASSLRGGPGNTIYFGEGSWLTVV.

J is TRBJ2-1 and V is TRBV2, with 9 bases identical to TRBD2. Germline loops: CDR1 SNHLY, CDR2 FYNNEI. J lost 8 bases, V lost 7 bases, and 12 bases had no gene match. This CDR3 has 15 amino acids. The CDR3 DNA sequence: TGTGCCAGCAAGGAGGGAGCGGGAGGCGGCCATGAGCAGTTCTTC. Translated, it gives CASKEGAGGGHEQFF.

The rearrangement uses TRBV25-1 and TRBJ1-6; D not certain. CDR1 and CDR2 from the germline V gene are MGHDK and SYGVNS. Trimming took 4 bases from V and 5 from J, leaving 9 bases between them. The CDR3 length is 14 residues. The CDR3 sequence is CASSAQANNSPLHF. The CDR3 DNA reads TGTGCCAGCAGTGCGCAGGCCAATAATTCACCCCTCCACTTT.

This sequence joins TRBV7-8 and TRBJ2-5; D is unclear. The V end was cut by 3 bases, the J end by 2 bases, with 7 bases between. CDR1 is SGHVS, CDR2 FQNEAQ, per germline. This CDR3 contains 13 residues. The CDR3 region is CASSLARQETQYF. CDR3 nucleotide sequence: TGTGCCAGCAGCTTGGCCCGACAAGAGACCCAGTACTTC.

This sequence joins TRBV6-6 and TRBJ2-1, with TRBD1 matching over 7 bases. Germline values: CDR1 MNHNY, CDR2 SVGAGI (reference sequence). The CDR3 is 12 amino acids. The J segment lost 15 bases and the V segment lost 3 bases, leaving 8 bases of the junction unmatched. The CDR3 DNA follows: TGTGCCAGCAGTTATCGACAGGGTTCCCCGTTCTTC. The encoded protein is CASSYRQGSPFF.

The J gene is TRBJ2-1, the V gene TRBV6-5; the D gene is possibly TRBD2 (7 bases). Trimming took 7 bases from V and 5 from J, leaving 18 bases between them. Per germline, CDR1 MNHEY and CDR2 SVGAGI. The CDR3 contains 15 residues. CDR3 loop: CASTDRGAPNNEQFF. CDR3 nucleotides: TGTGCCAGCACTGACCGGGGGGCACCGAACAATGAGCAGTTCTTC.

J is TRBJ1-2 and V is TRBV19, with 8 bases matching TRBD1. V lost 8 bases and J lost 6; bases outside the gene matches: 14. Looked up from germline, CDR1 is LNHDA and CDR2 is SQIVND (reference sequence). The length of the CDR3 is 15 residues. The CDR3: CASENPGQAFDGYTF. The DNA for the CDR3 is TGTGCCAGTGAGAACCCGGGACAGGCGTTCGATGGCTACACCTTC.

This chain joins TRBV27 and TRBJ2-1; D not certain. The V gene lost 0 bases and the J gene lost 6 bases, with 12 bases spanning the gap. Germline V lookup: CDR1 MNHEY, CDR2 SMNVEV (reference sequence). The CDR3 is 15 residues long. The CDR3 loop reads CASSLSSGFINEQFF. CDR3 in DNA: TGTGCCAGCAGTTTATCATCCGGGTTCATCAATGAGCAGTTCTTC.

This rearrangement joins TRBV19 to TRBJ2-7; 14 nucleotides align to TRBD2. Germline lookup yields CDR1 LNHDA and CDR2 SQIVND (reference sequence). The junction had 9 bases not matched to a gene; V was cut back by 6 bases and J by 5 bases. The CDR3 length is 16 residues. CDR3 nucleotides: TGTGCCAGTAGACCTCGGGGACTAGCGGGAGTTAACGAGCAGTACTTC. It specifies CASRPRGLAGVNEQYF.

The rearrangement joins TRBV6-5 to TRBJ1-1; D perhaps matches TRBD1 (6 bases). V shed 6 bases and J shed 5 bases, with 16 bases lying between them. The CDR3 has 14 residues. Germline CDR1 is MNHEY and CDR2 is SVGAGI. The CDR3 region is CASSWTDKGTEAFF. The CDR3 region has the DNA TGTGCCAGCAGCTGGACAGATAAAGGGACTGAAGCTTTCTTT.

The chain employs TRBV6-5 and TRBJ2-7; the match to TRBD2 covers 9 bases. Germline V CDR1 and CDR2: MNHEY, SVGAGI. The junction had 5 bases not matched to a gene; V was cut back by 5 bases and J by 3 bases. The CDR3 has 14 amino acids. CDR3: CASSGLSGSYEQYF. CDR3 nucleotide sequence: TGTGCCAGCAGTGGCCTTAGCGGGAGCTACGAGCAGTACTTC.

The CDR3, as DNA: TGCGCCAGCAGCTTGGAGGCGCGGGGCACAGATACGCAGTATTTT. This codes for CASSLEARGTDTQYF. The rearrangement joins TRBV5-1 to TRBJ2-3; the D gene is possibly TRBD2 (5 bases). There are 15 residues in the CDR3. CDR1 is SGHRS and CDR2 is YFSETQ in the germline V gene. V was clipped by 0 bases and J by 1 base, with 9 bases between them.

This sequence joins TRBV10-3 and TRBJ1-4; D is perhaps TRBD1 (5 bases). The V gene's germline CDR1 is ENHRY and CDR2 SYGVKD. The CDR3 spans 14 residues. V was clipped by 0 bases and J by 4 bases, with 6 bases between them. The CDR3 coding sequence is TGTGCCATCAGTGAGTCGACAGTTAATGAAAAACTGTTTTTT. Translated, it gives CAISESTVNEKLFF.

This chain uses TRBV7-2 with TRBJ2-5; 8 positions match TRBD2. Germline CDR1 reads SGHTA; CDR2 reads FQGNSA. After removal of 5 bases from V and 2 bases from J, the junction contained 4 bases not matched to a gene. The CDR3 contains 14 residues. The CDR3: CASSPIAGQETQYF. In DNA, the CDR3 is TGTGCCAGCAGCCCTATAGCGGGGCAAGAGACCCAGTACTTC.

V gene TRBV18 combines with J gene TRBJ2-6; TRBD2 is a possible D gene (6 bases). Trimming pared 1 base from V and 0 bases from J, leaving 16 bases between. Germline V gene lookup returns CDR1 KGHSH and CDR2 LQKENI. The CDR3 length is 19 residues. The CDR3 DNA follows: TGTGCCAGCTCACCACGTCCCGGTAGCGGCCCCTCTGGGGCCAACGTCCTGACTTTC. It specifies CASSPRPGSGPSGANVLTF.

Written as DNA, the CDR3 is TGTGCCAGCACCCCATGGGGGGGCGGGGATGGCTACACCTTC. Residues: CASTPWGGGDGYTF. The rearrangement uses TRBV6-6 and TRBJ1-2; possibly TRBD1 for D (6 bases). Trimming removed 7 bases at V and 6 bases at J, with 18 bases between. The CDR3 runs 14 residues. Per the germline V gene, CDR1 is MNHNY and CDR2 is SVGAGI (reference sequence).

The rearrangement links TRBV14 to TRBJ2-5; D is ambiguous. Trimming shortened V by 1 base and J by 7 bases, and 7 bases separated the two germline ends. Germline CDR1 is SGHDN and CDR2 is FVKESK. The CDR3 covers 12 residues. CDR3 sequence (DNA): TGTGCCAGCAGCCAAGGAGTGGTGACCCAGTACTTC. Translated: CASSQGVVTQYF.

The chain links TRBV28 to TRBJ1-5; no clear D gene. This CDR3 contains 14 residues. Germline CDR1 is MDHEN and CDR2 is SYDVKM. V shed 6 bases and J shed 6 bases, with 15 bases lying between them. CDR3 coding DNA: TGTGCCAGCAGATCTTGGGCGGGGAGTCAGCCCCAGCATTTT. Its protein product is CASRSWAGSQPQHF. The full variable domain, with the rest looked up from reference TRBV28 and TRBJ1-5, is DVKVTQSSRYLVKRTGEKVFLECVQDMDHENMFWYRQDPGLGLRLIYFSYDVKMKEKGDIPEGYSVSREKKERFSLILESASTNQTSMYLCASRSWAGSQPQHFGDGTRLSIL.

The gene calls are TRBV28 and TRBJ2-7; the match to TRBD2 covers 12 bases. After removal of 6 bases from V and 4 bases from J, the junction contained 7 bases not matched to a gene. CDR1 and CDR2 from the germline V gene are MDHEN and SYDVKM. This CDR3 comprises 15 residues. The CDR3 here is CASRATSGGKYEQYF. CDR3 coding DNA: TGTGCCAGCAGAGCTACTAGCGGGGGGAAGTACGAGCAGTACTTC.

This chain connects TRBV5-5 to TRBJ1-2; no clear D. The CDR3 has 13 amino acids. Trimming took 7 bases from V and 0 from J, leaving 10 bases between them. CDR1 SGHKS and CDR2 YYEKEE come from the germline V gene (reference sequence). The CDR3 DNA follows: TGTGCCAGCGTTGCGGGAACTAACTATGGCTACACCTTC. The encoded protein is CASVAGTNYGYTF.

This chain joins TRBV28 and TRBJ1-1, with D perhaps TRBD1 (5 bases). Germline CDR1 reads MDHEN; CDR2 reads SYDVKM. This CDR3 region has 13 residues. V lost 7 bases to trimming and J lost 5 bases, with 14 bases between them. CDR3 loop: CASNQQELTEAFF. CDR3 in DNA: TGTGCCAGCAACCAACAGGAGTTGACTGAAGCTTTCTTT.